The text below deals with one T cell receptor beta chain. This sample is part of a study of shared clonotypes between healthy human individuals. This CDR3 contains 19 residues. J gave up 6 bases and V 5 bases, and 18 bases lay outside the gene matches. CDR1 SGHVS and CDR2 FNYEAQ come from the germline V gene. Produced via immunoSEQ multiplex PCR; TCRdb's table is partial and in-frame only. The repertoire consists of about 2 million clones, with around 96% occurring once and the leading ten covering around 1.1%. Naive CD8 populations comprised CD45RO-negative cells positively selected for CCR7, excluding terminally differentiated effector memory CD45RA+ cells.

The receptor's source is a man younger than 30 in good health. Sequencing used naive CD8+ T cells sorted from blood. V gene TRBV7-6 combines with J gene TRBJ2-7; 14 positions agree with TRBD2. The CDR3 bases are TGTGCCAGCAGCGAATACTCGGGACTAGCGGGAGAACCCTCCGGCGAGCAGTACTTC. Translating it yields CASSEYSGLAGEPSGEQYF.